This T cell receptor beta chain is from a study of regulatory T cells in long-lasting Graves disease. The study, taken as a whole, reports: Thyroid tissue went unstudied; only peripheral blood was examined. TRBV28, TRBJ1-2 and TRBJ2-5 were segments that persistent disease favored.

Time point in this sample: newly diagnosed GD, antithyroid drugs for less than 3 months. PBMC-extracted RNA yielded the TCR library. This clonotype was detected ten times or more. Antigen unknown. TCR beta libraries were built with iRepertoire HTBI primers and Arm-PCR of CDR3 regions. TCRdb called the multiplex PCR reads again in MiXCR, with one record for every CDR3 protein. Of around 330,000 distinct CDR3 sequences listed, under 20% are singletons. Germline CDR1 is MDHEN and CDR2 is SYDVKM. Trimming left V 6 bases short and J 4 bases short, with 16 bases between. The CDR3 length is 14 residues. The gene calls are TRBV28 and TRBJ2-7; D is uncertain. This clonotype was obtained from a female donor with Graves disease. Sample: peripheral blood mononuclear cells (PBMCs), taken at new diagnosis, from a patient treated with antithyroid drugs. The CDR3 region has the DNA TGTGCCAGCAGAATGGCCCTAGAGTCGTACGAGCAGTACTTC. Protein sequence: CASRMALESYEQYF.